The 12 T cell receptor beta chains presented below share a single source sample, sequenced in a study of beta chain features in type 1 diabetes. What these receptors recognize is not known. The isolated RNA, all of it, was reverse transcribed, so expressed TCRB transcripts were what got sequenced. Assay: immunoSEQ multiplex PCR; the TCRdb copy retains only in-frame clones and omits some. The table lists around 650,000 clones, around 12% of them singletons, with around 0.12% in the top ten. Study-level results: Moderate but significant shortening of TCRB CDR3s was recorded in all four CD4+ subsets from Type 1 diabetes patients.

The sequenced material came from naive CD4+ T cells from blood. These receptors were collected from a man aged 30 to 45 with type 1 diabetes.

J is TRBJ1-2 and V is TRBV4-3; D possibly corresponds to TRBD1 (5 bases). The CDR3 extends over 16 amino acids. Germline assignment: CDR1 LGHNA and CDR2 YSLEER. V shed 0 bases and J shed 8 bases, with 19 bases lying between them. In DNA, the CDR3 is TGCGCCAGCAGCCAAGATGTGAACCGTGGGGGGATCGGCTACACCTTC. It yields the protein CASSQDVNRGGIGYTF.

The chain couples TRBV28 to TRBJ2-5; D tentatively reads TRBD1 or TRBD2 (5 bases each). Trimming cost V 6 bases and J 2 bases, with 13 bases left between them. From germline, CDR1 is MDHEN and CDR2 SYDVKM. This CDR3 region has 14 residues. CDR3 loop: CASSPGTSQETQYF. CDR3 DNA: TGTGCCAGCAGCCCCGGGACGAGTCAAGAGACCCAGTACTTC.

V and J are TRBV4-3 and TRBJ1-2, with D unresolved. The CDR3 consists of 14 residues. Germline V gene lookup returns CDR1 LGHNA and CDR2 YSLEER. Trimming stripped 0 bases from V and 4 bases from J, with 9 bases between. CDR3 sequence reads: CASSQDSAVYGYTF. The CDR3, as DNA: TGCGCCAGCAGCCAAGATTCGGCAGTCTATGGCTACACCTTC.

The table lists this clone with a few counts. The chain uses TRBV6-5 and TRBJ2-7; D remains ambiguous. CDR3 length: 15 amino acids. V was pared by 2 bases and J by 3 bases, with 14 bases between. Germline loops: CDR1 MNHEY, CDR2 SVGAGI. CDR3 bases: TGTGCCAGCAGTTACAACGGTGACTTCGGCTACGAGCAGTACTTC. Residues: CASSYNGDFGYEQYF.

The rearrangement joins TRBV7-9 to TRBJ1-5; D uncertain. Trimming took off 1 base at V and 5 bases at J, with 9 bases between the two ends. Germline V gene sequence: CDR1 SEHNR, CDR2 FQNEAQ (reference sequence). This CDR3 has 14 amino acids. The CDR3: CASSLEGADQPQHF. In nucleotides, the CDR3 is TGTGCCAGCAGCTTAGAGGGAGCGGATCAGCCCCAGCATTTT.

About this clone itself: At one of its ends the junction is not consistent with the germline gene, which may arise from a read error. The chain combines TRBV7-7 with TRBJ2-5; D gene uncertain. CDR1 is SSHAT, CDR2 FNYEAQ, per germline (reference sequence). The CDR3 extends over 13 amino acids. The CDR3 DNA reads as TGTGCTAGCAGCTTAGCTTCGGAGGAGACCCAGTACTTC. It specifies CASSLASEETQYF.

This clone was picked up a small number of times. This sequence joins TRBV7-2 and TRBJ2-7, with D possibly matching TRBD2 (5 bases). The CDR3 spans 12 residues. The germline gives CDR1 SGHTA, CDR2 FQGNSA. Deletions cut 5 bases from V and 7 bases from J, with 12 bases between. CDR3 sequence reads: CASSLPRGEQYF. Here the CDR3 DNA reads TGTGCCAGCAGCCTACCCAGAGGGGAGCAGTACTTC.

The rearrangement uses TRBV4-3 and TRBJ2-6; 7 bases line up with TRBD1. This CDR3 is built from 16 residues. Germline lookup yields CDR1 LGHNA and CDR2 YSLEER. The trim removed 3 bases at V and 1 base at J, leaving 3 bases unmatched. The CDR3 here is CASSHGTVSGANVLTF. In DNA form, the CDR3 reads TGCGCCAGCAGCCACGGGACAGTTTCTGGGGCCAACGTCCTGACTTTC.

This chain links TRBV19 with TRBJ2-5, with D possibly TRBD2 on 5 matching bases. The CDR3 is 16 residues long. V lost 4 bases, J lost 8 bases, and 23 bases lay in between. Looked up from germline, CDR1 is LNHDA and CDR2 is SQIVND (reference sequence). The CDR3, as DNA: TGTGCCAGTAGTACCACCCCCGTGACTACCTACGACACCCAGTACTTC. This sequence encodes CASSTTPVTTYDTQYF.

The rearrangement links TRBV10-3 to TRBJ2-3, with D maybe TRBD2 (6 bases). The CDR3 runs to 12 residues. The V gene lost 8 bases and the J gene lost 0 bases, with 6 bases spanning the gap. Per the germline V gene, CDR1 is ENHRY and CDR2 is SYGVKD. The CDR3 region is CAIGGSTDTQYF. The CDR3 region has the DNA TGTGCCATCGGGGGGAGCACAGATACGCAGTATTTT.

The chain has TRBV7-3 and TRBJ1-2; no clear D gene. Germline V CDR1 and CDR2: SGHTA, FQGTGA. This CDR3 has 14 amino acids. V dropped 1 base and J dropped 2 bases, with 8 bases sitting between them. The CDR3 loop is CASSLNGNNYGYTF. The CDR3 nucleotides are TGTGCCAGCAGCTTAAATGGAAACAACTATGGCTACACCTTC.

This sequence joins TRBV27 and TRBJ2-3, with D unresolved. Between the trimmed V and J ends, which lost 2 bases and 6 bases, there was a span of 24 bases. Per germline, CDR1 MNHEY and CDR2 SMNVEV (reference sequence). This CDR3 contains 18 residues. Here the CDR3 DNA reads TGTGCCAGCAGTTTAACCCCCACACGTTACGGAAGCAGGGATACGCAGTATTTT. It yields the protein CASSLTPTRYGSRDTQYF.